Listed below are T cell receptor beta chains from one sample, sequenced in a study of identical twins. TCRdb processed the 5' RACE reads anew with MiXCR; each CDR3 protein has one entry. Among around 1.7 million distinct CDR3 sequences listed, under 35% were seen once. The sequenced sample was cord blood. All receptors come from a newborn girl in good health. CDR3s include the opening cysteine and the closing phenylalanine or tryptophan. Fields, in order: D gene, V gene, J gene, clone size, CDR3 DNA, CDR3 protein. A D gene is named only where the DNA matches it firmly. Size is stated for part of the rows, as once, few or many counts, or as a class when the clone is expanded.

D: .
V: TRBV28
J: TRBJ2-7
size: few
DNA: TGTGCCAGCAGTTTGGGGTACTTCACCTACGAGCAGTACTTC
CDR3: CASSLGYFTYEQYF

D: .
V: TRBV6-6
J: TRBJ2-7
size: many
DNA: TGTGCCAGCAGTTACTCACAGGGCCCCTACGAGCAGTACTTC
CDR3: CASSYSQGPYEQYF

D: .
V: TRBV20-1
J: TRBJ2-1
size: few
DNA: TGCAGTGCCGGGTATAAGGGTGAGCAGTTCTTC
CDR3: CSAGYKGEQFF

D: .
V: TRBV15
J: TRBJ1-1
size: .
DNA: TGTGCCACCAGCAGAGTCCGGCAGGTCATGAACACTGAAGCTTTCTTT
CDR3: CATSRVRQVMNTEAFF

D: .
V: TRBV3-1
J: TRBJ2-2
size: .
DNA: TGTGCCAGCAGCCAAGGTTCAGTACCCACCGGGGAGCTGTTTTTT
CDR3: CASSQGSVPTGELFF

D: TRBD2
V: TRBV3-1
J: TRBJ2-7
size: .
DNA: TGTGCCAGCAGCCAACGTCGGGCTAGCGGCTCCTACGAGCAGTACTTC
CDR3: CASSQRRASGSYEQYF

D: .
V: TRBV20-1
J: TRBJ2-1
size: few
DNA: TGCAGTGCTATTAGCCTCAAATCCTACAATGAGCAGTTCTTC
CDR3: CSAISLKSYNEQFF

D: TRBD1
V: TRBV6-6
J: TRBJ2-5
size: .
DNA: TGTGCCAGTAACCCTGACAGGGCCCAAGAGATCCAGTACTTC
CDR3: CASNPDRAQEIQYF

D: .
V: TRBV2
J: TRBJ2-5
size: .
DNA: TGTGCCAGCATTCGCGGGGAGGCGCGGGAGACCCAGTACTTC
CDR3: CASIRGEARETQYF

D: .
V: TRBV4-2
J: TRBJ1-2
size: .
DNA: TGTGCCAGCAGCCAACCCGATCGAGGGGACGGCTACACCTTC
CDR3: CASSQPDRGDGYTF

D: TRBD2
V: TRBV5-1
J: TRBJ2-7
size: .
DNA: TGCGCCAGCAGCGCCCGGGACTATTCCTACGAGCAGTACTTC
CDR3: CASSARDYSYEQYF

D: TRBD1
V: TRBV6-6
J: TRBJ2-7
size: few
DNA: TGTGCCAGCAGTCAACCCGGGACAGGGTACGACGAGCAGTACTTC
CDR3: CASSQPGTGYDEQYF

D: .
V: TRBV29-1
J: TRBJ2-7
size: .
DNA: TGCAGCGCCATAGACACGTACCACGAGCAGTACTTC
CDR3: CSAIDTYHEQYF

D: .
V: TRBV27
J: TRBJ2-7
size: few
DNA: TGTGCCAGCAGTTTGTACGGGGGCGGCGAGCAGTACTTC
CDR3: CASSLYGGGEQYF

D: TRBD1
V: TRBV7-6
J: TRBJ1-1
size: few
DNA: TGTGCCAGCAGCGCACACAGGGGGCGCAACACTGAAGCTTTCTTT
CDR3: CASSAHRGRNTEAFF

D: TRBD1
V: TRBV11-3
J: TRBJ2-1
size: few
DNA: TGTGCCAGCAGCTTAGAGGGACAGGGGGTTAATGAGCAGTTCTTC
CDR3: CASSLEGQGVNEQFF

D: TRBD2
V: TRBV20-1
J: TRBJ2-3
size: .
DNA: TGCAGTGCTACACTAGCGGGAGGAGGCGATACGCAGTATTTT
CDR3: CSATLAGGGDTQYF

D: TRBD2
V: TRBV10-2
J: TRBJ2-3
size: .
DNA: TGCGCCAGCAGCGGCCGGCGGGGGAAGACAGATACGCAGTATTTT
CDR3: CASSGRRGKTDTQYF

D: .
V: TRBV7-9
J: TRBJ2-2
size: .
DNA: TGTGCCAGCAGCTTATCGGTCCCCCTGAACACCGGGGAGCTGTTTTTT
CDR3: CASSLSVPLNTGELFF

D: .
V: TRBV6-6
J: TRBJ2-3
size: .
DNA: TGTGCCAGCGGTCAGAGGTATTTT
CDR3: CASGQRYF

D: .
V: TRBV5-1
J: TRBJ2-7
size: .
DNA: TGCGCCAGCAGGGTCGAGGGGGTGTACGAGCAGTACTTC
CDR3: CASRVEGVYEQYF

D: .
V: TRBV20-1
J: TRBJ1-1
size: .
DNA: TGCAGTGCTAGTTTAAGAGGGAACACTGAAGCTTTCTTT
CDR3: CSASLRGNTEAFF

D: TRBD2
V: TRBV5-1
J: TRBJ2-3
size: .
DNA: TGCGCCAGCAGCCAAAGACTAGCGGAGTTGACAGATACGCAGTATTTT
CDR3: CASSQRLAELTDTQYF

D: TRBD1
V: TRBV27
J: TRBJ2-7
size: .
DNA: TGTGCCAGCAGTCCCCCAACCGGGACAGGTAGCTCCTACGAGCAGTACTTC
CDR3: CASSPPTGTGSSYEQYF

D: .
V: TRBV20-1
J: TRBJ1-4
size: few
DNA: TGCAGTGCTAGAGATGGGCAGGAGAAACTGTTTTTT
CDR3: CSARDGQEKLFF

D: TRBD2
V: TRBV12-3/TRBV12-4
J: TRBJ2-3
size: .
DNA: TGTGCCAGCAGTTCCGGGTTGAGAAGCGGGGCCACAGATACGCAGTATTTT
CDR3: CASSSGLRSGATDTQYF

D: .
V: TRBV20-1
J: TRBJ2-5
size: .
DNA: TGCAGTGCTAGAGAGATAGCATACCAAGAGACCCAGTACTTC
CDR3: CSAREIAYQETQYF

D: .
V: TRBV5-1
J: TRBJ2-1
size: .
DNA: TGCGCCAGCAACCCTAGCGGCAGGGGGACCCACAATGAGCAGTTCTTC
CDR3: CASNPSGRGTHNEQFF

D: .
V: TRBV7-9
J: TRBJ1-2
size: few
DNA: TGTGCCAGCAGCATACCACCGGCTCGCTTTCTTGGGGTAGCTAACTATGGCTACACCTTC
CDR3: CASSIPPARFLGVANYGYTF

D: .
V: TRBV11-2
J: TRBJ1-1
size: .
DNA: TGTGCCAGCAGCTTATCCCGGCGGGTAAGCAGCGGACAGAACCTTGAAGCTTTCTTT
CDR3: CASSLSRRVSSGQNLEAFF

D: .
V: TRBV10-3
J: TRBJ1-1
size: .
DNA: TGTGCCATCAGTGACGGCAAAGAGAACACTGAAGCTTTCTTT
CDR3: CAISDGKENTEAFF

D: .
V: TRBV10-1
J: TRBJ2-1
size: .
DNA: TGCGCCAGCAGTGAGTGGGGGGAGGATGAGCAGTTCTTC
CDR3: CASSEWGEDEQFF

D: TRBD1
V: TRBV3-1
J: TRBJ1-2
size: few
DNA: TGTGCCAGCAGCCACAGACAGGGGAATGGCTACACCTTC
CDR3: CASSHRQGNGYTF

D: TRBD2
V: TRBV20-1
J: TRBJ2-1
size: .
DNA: TGCAGTGCTTCCACTAGCGGGAGGCAAAATGAGCAGTTCTTC
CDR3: CSASTSGRQNEQFF

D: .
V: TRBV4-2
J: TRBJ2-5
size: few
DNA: TGTGCCAGCAGGGACCTCGTGGGGACCCAGTACTTC
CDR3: CASRDLVGTQYF

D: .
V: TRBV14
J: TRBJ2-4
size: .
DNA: TGTGCCAGCAGCCAAGGGAATAGCCTAGCCAAAAACATTCAGTACTTC
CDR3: CASSQGNSLAKNIQYF

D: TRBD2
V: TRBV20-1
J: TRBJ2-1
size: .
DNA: TGCAGTGCTAGTTTTAGCGGGAGGGCCAATGAGCAGTTCTTC
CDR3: CSASFSGRANEQFF

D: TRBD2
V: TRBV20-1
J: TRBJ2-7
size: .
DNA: TGCAGTGCTAGAGATGTCGCGGGGGACTCCTACAATGAGCAGTACTTC
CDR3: CSARDVAGDSYNEQYF

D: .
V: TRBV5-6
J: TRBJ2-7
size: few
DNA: TGTGCCAGCAGCTTGGGCGCTCGGGTCTACGAGCAGTACTTC
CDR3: CASSLGARVYEQYF

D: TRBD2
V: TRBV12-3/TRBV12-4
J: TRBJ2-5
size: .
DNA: TGTGCCAGCAGGCCTGGACTAGCGGGAGGGCTGAGAATCCATGAGCAGTACTTC
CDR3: CASRPGLAGGLRIHEQYF

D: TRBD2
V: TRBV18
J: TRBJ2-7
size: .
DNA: TGTGCCAGCTCACCACCGATTAGGCTAGCGGGAGATTACGAGCAGTACTTC
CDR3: CASSPPIRLAGDYEQYF

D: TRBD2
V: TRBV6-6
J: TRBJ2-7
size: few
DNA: TGTGCCAGCCAAGGCGGGGGGTTTACCTACGAGCAGTACTTC
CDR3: CASQGGGFTYEQYF

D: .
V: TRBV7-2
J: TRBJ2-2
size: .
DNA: TGTGCCAGCAGCTTAAACCTGGGCGGGGAGCTGTTTTTT
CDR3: CASSLNLGGELFF

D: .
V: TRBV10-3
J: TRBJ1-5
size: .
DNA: TGTGCCATCAGTGTGGGAGATCAGCCCCAGCATTTT
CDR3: CAISVGDQPQHF

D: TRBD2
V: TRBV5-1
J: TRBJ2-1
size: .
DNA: TGCACCAGCAGCTTGCCGAGACTAGCGGGAGTCAATGAGCAGTTCTTC
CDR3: CTSSLPRLAGVNEQFF

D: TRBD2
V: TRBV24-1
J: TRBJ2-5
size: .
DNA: TGTGCCACCAGTGATTTCGCCCGGGGGGTGGAGACCCAGTACTTC
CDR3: CATSDFARGVETQYF

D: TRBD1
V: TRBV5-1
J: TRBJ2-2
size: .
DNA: TGCGCCAGCGCCGGGACAGGGGCCTCCTGGGAGCTGTTTTTT
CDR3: CASAGTGASWELFF

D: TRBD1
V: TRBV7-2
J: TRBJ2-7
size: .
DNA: TGTGCCAGCAGCTTAGGACACGGGACAGGACTATACGAGCAGTACTTC
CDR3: CASSLGHGTGLYEQYF

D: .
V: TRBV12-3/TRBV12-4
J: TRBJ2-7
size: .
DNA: TGTGCCAGCAGTTCAGGGACTCCCGCCTACGAGCAGTACTTC
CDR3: CASSSGTPAYEQYF

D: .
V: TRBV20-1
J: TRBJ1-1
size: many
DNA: TGCAGTGCTAGAGTAGGCAACACTGAAGCTTTCTTT
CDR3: CSARVGNTEAFF

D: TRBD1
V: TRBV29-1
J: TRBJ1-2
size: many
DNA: TGCAGCGCTAGGACAGGGGTCTATGGCTACACCTTC
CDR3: CSARTGVYGYTF

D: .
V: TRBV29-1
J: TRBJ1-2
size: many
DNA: TGCAGCGTTGCGGCAGGGAAGAACTATGGCTACACCTTC
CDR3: CSVAAGKNYGYTF

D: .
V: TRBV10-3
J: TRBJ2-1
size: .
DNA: TGTGCCATCAGTGATAACGGGGGTCCCTACAATGAGCAGTTCTTC
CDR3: CAISDNGGPYNEQFF

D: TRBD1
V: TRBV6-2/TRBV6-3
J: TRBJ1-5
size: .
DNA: TGTGCCAGCAGTTACAGGGGGCTTCATCAGCCCCAGCATTTT
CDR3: CASSYRGLHQPQHF

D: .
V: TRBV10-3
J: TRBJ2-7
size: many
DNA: TGTGCCATCAGGGGGACCGACTCCTACGAGCAGTACTTC
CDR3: CAIRGTDSYEQYF